The source of this T cell receptor (beta chain) is a study of Ad26.COV2.S vaccination and SARS-CoV-2 variants. Study-level points and caveats: Spike-specific TCR breadth was greater after Ad26.COV2.S than placebo. Vaccine and placebo recipients had comparable breadth of non-spike TCRs.

Regarding treatment: 19 received Ad26.COV2.S at low or high dose, single or two shots; roughly 5 received placebo; per-sample allocation not given. Sampling took place 63 days after the first vaccine or placebo injection. Aged 18-55 years, donor was enrolled in Boston in about 2020. The study used a vaccine consisting of an Ad26 vector that expressed Wuhan-strain SARS-CoV-2 spike. Points on this clone: The antigen remains undetermined.

Germline V CDR1 and CDR2: MDHEN, SYDVKM. Unmatched junction bases numbered 1, after V lost 5 bases and J lost 4 bases. This CDR3 contains 12 residues. Libraries were prepared by immunoSEQ multiplex PCR; TCRdb keeps only in-frame clonotypes and omits some of them. The profile shows around 300,000 clones, 86% of them singletons. The rearrangement uses TRBV28 and TRBJ2-7; the match to TRBD1 covers 8 bases. The receptor was isolated from a person between 18 and 65 years old who received the Ad26.COV2.S COVID-19 vaccine or a placebo. This sample comprised peripheral blood, obtained in a trial of Ad26.COV2.S vaccine versus placebo. The CDR3 DNA is TGTGCCAGCAGTCGGACAGGGTACGAGCAGTACTTC. It codes for CASSRTGYEQYF.